These 6 T cell receptor beta chains were sequenced from one sample in a study of T-cell memory formation after mild COVID-19. TCRdb re-analysed the 5' RACE reads in MiXCR, keeping a single row per CDR3 protein. The profile shows 400,000 or so distinct CDR3 sequences, about 20% of them singletons. Sequencing was carried out using PBMCs or a T cell subset sorted from them (not recorded which). The receptors originated from an adult woman who had mild COVID-19 (a few samples of this study predate the infection). Cell type and time point are not known.

The chain links TRBV7-6 to TRBJ2-3; D might be TRBD2 (6 bases). Germline V gives CDR1 SGHVS, CDR2 FNYEAQ. Trimming shortened V by 4 bases and J by 2 bases, and 16 bases separated the two germline ends. The CDR3 extends over 16 amino acids. The CDR3 nucleotides read TGTGCCAGCAGCTGGCGAGACGGGGGAGACACAGATACGCAGTATTTT. This sequence encodes CASSWRDGGDTDTQYF.

The J gene is TRBJ2-5, the V gene TRBV7-9; D is tentatively TRBD1 or TRBD2 (5 bases each). The CDR3 sequence is 15 residues long. V was clipped by 6 bases and J by 2 bases, with 16 bases between them. Looked up from germline, CDR1 is SEHNR and CDR2 is FQNEAQ (reference sequence). DNA for the CDR3: TGTGCCAGCAGTCCAAGAGGGACCGATCAAGAGACCCAGTACTTC. Translating it yields CASSPRGTDQETQYF.

The chain is built from TRBV30 and TRBJ1-1, with 9 bases aligning to TRBD1. V was clipped by 0 bases and J by 2 bases; unmatched bases: 7. The CDR3 length is 16 residues. Germline CDR1 GTSNPN, CDR2 SVGIG (reference sequence). CDR3 in DNA: TGTGCCTGGAGTGTACAGGGGGCGTTTGTAAACACTGAAGCTTTCTTT. Translating it yields CAWSVQGAFVNTEAFF.

The chain joins TRBV11-2 to TRBJ2-1, with D tentatively TRBD1 (6 bases). The CDR3 runs 13 residues. The V end was cut by 5 bases, the J end by 9 bases, with 14 bases between. Germline loops: CDR1 SGHAT, CDR2 FQNNGV. CDR3 DNA sequence: TGTGCCAGCAGCCCAGGGGCCGGGTCTGAGCAGTTCTTC. This translates into CASSPGAGSEQFF.

The chain has TRBV15 and TRBJ2-7; 7 bases are shared with TRBD2. CDR3 length: 16 amino acids. CDR1 and CDR2 from the germline V gene are LNHNV and YYDKDF (reference sequence). V was clipped by 1 base and J by 6 bases; unmatched bases: 12. In nucleotides, the CDR3 is TGTGCCACCAGCAGAGCTGGGAACGGCAGGGAGGGCGAGCAGTACTTC. This codes for CATSRAGNGREGEQYF. The whole variable domain, remainder taken from reference TRBV15 and TRBJ2-7, is DAMVIQNPRYQVTQFGKPVTLSCSQTLNHNVMYWYQQKSSQAPKLLFHYYDKDFNNEADTPDNFQSRRPNTSFCFLDIRSPGLGDTAMYLCATSRAGNGREGEQYFGPGTRLTVT.

This clonotype has just a few counts. The chain couples TRBV29-1 to TRBJ2-4; 8 positions match TRBD1. Germline V lookup: CDR1 SQVTM, CDR2 ANQGSEA. With V trimmed by 4 bases and J by 1 base, 3 bases remained unmatched. The CDR3 has 14 residues. The DNA of the CDR3 is TGCAGCGTTGTGGACAGGGTGGCCAAAAACATTCAGTACTTC. Protein product: CSVVDRVAKNIQYF.